This is a list of T cell receptor beta chains from one sample in a study of cytomegalovirus exposure and HLA in healthy donors. This table comes from immunoSEQ multiplex PCR, and its TCRdb copy is limited to in-frame clones, with some not included. The table shows 150,000 to 200,000 clones, with about 80% occurring only once. Sequencing was done on a sample of PBMCs. All receptors come from a man aged 40-50 years in good health and CMV-seronegative. CDR3s include the opening cysteine and the closing phenylalanine or tryptophan. Fields, in order: CDR3 protein, J gene, V gene.

CSSSLGPTGGVLAKNIQYF	TRBJ2-4	TRBV7-9
CASSLGSGRAGDTQYF	TRBJ2-3	TRBV13
CAISAPGSNQPQHF	TRBJ1-5	TRBV10-3
CASSSGGSNTEAFF	TRBJ1-1	TRBV28
CASSPAQNQPQHF	TRBJ1-5	TRBV18
CAWSSTGGFGYGYTF	TRBJ1-2	TRBV30
CASSLEEGPPDTQYF	TRBJ2-3	TRBV7-2
CASSKTYRAGGSQPQHF	TRBJ1-5	TRBV21-1
CASSDPAGVSYNEQFF	TRBJ2-1	TRBV9
CASSLLGQTNYGYTF	TRBJ1-2	TRBV5-5
CASLPRPGMGSYEQYF	TRBJ2-7	TRBV28
CASSRQGAKYEQYF	TRBJ2-7	TRBV28
CARQQAQETQYF	TRBJ2-5	TRBV2
CASRQQGGQETQYF	TRBJ2-5	TRBV19
CASSLRTGGKGGQYF	TRBJ2-7	TRBV27
CASSLPGLAIEQFF	TRBJ2-1	TRBV18
CASQTEINYGYTF	TRBJ1-2	TRBV6-1
CASSLYRAYNEQFF	TRBJ2-1	TRBV27
CASSMWGGSNQPQHF	TRBJ1-5	TRBV19
CASGKGMPGELFF	TRBJ2-2	TRBV6-1
CAISGNLGSGEETQYF	TRBJ2-5	TRBV10-3
CAGQVLPNTGELFF	TRBJ2-2	TRBV7-7
CASSKEVKSGRQNTEAFF	TRBJ1-1	TRBV21-1
CATRTGNQPQHF	TRBJ1-5	TRBV27
CASSLQKDFSSGNTIYF	TRBJ1-3	TRBV7-9
CAWSVGGYNQPQHF	TRBJ1-5	TRBV30
CASSPGLADPYEQYF	TRBJ2-7	TRBV5-6
CASSPPSRVDTGELFF	TRBJ2-2	TRBV18